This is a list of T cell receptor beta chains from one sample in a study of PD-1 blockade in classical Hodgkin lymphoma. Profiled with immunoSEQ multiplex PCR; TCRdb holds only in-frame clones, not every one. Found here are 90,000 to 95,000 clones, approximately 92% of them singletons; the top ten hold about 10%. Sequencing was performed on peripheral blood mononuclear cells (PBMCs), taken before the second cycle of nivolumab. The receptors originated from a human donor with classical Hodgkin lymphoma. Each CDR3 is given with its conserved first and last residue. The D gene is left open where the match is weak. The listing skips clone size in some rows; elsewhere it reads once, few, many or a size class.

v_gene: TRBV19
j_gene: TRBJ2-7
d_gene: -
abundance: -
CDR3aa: CASSKELGYSYEQYF
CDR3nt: TGTGCCAGTAGTAAGGAGTTAGGGTACTCCTACGAGCAGTACTTC

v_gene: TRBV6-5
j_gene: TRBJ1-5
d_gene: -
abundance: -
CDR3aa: CASSRRQSGNQPQHF
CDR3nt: TGTGCCAGCAGCAGAAGACAGTCTGGCAATCAGCCCCAGCATTTT

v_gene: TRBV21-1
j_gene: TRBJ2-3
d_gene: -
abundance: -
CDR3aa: CASRGAITDTQYF
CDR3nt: TGTGCCAGCAGGGGGGCCATCACAGATACGCAGTATTTT

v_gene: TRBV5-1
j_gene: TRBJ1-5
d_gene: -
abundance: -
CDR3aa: CASSLSGYSNQPQHF
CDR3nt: TGCGCCAGCAGCTTGAGCGGATATAGCAATCAGCCCCAGCATTTT

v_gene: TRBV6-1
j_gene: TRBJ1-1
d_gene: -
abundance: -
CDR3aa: CASSRKGSDTEAFF
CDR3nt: TGTGCCAGCAGTAGAAAGGGCTCGGACACTGAAGCTTTCTTT

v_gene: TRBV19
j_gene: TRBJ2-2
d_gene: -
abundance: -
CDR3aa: CASSRTSGELFF
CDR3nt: TGTGCCAGTAGCAGGACAAGCGGGGAGCTGTTTTTT

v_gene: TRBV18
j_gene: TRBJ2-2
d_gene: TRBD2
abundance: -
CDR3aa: CASSPPLAGKNTGELFF
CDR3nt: TGTGCCAGCTCACCGCCTCTAGCGGGAAAGAACACCGGGGAGCTGTTTTTT

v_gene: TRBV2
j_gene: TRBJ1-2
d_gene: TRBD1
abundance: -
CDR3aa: CANGQGALVGGYTF
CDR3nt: TGTGCCAACGGACAGGGGGCGTTGGTTGGGGGCTACACCTTC

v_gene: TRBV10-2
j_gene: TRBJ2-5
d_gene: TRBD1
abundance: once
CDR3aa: CASSGLQGAETQYF
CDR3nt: TGCGCCAGCAGCGGCCTACAGGGGGCCGAGACCCAGTACTTC

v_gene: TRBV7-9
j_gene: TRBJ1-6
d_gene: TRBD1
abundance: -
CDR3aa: CASSFRQGSNSPLHF
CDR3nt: TGTGCCAGCAGCTTTCGACAGGGGAGTAATTCACCCCTCCACTTT

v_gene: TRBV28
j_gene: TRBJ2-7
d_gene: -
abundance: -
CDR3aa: CASSFGHSYEQYF
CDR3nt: TGTGCCAGCAGTTTTGGACATAGCTACGAGCAGTACTTC

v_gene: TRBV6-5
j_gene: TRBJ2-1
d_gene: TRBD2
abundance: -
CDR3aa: CASSKGLAGVAEQFF
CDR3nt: TGTGCCAGCAGTAAGGGACTAGCGGGAGTAGCTGAGCAGTTCTTC

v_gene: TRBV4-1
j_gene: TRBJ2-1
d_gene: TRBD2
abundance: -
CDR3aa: CASSQTPLAGDNEQFF
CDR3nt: TGCGCCAGCAGCCAGACCCCACTAGCGGGGGACAATGAGCAGTTCTTC

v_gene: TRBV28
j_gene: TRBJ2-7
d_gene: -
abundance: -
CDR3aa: CASSSGSYEQYF
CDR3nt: TGTGCCAGCAGTTCAGGGTCGTACGAGCAGTACTTC

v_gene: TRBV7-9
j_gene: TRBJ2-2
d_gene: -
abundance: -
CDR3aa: CASSGGERTGELFF
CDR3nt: TGTGCCAGCAGCGGAGGGGAACGGACCGGGGAGCTGTTTTTT

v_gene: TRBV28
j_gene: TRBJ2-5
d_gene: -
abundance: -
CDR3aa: CASRPLDVAKETQYF
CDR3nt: TGTGCCAGCAGACCCTTGGATGTGGCGAAAGAGACCCAGTACTTC

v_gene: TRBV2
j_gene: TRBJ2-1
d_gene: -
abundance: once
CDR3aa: CASRKGQGLVSYNEQFF
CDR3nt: TGTGCCAGCAGGAAAGGACAGGGACTAGTCTCCTACAATGAGCAGTTCTTC

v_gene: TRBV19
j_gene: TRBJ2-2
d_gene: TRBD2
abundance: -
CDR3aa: CASSIDQELAVTGELFF
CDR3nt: TGTGCCAGTAGTATAGATCAGGAACTAGCGGTGACGGGGGAGCTGTTTTTT

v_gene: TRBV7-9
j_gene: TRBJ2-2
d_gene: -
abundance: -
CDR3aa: CASSLSAGGTGELFF
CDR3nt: TGTGCCAGCAGCTTATCGGCCGGGGGCACCGGGGAGCTGTTTTTT

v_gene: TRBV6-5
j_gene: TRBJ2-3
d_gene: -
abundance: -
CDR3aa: CASKFAVSTDTQYF
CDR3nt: TGTGCCAGCAAGTTCGCGGTTAGCACAGATACGCAGTATTTT

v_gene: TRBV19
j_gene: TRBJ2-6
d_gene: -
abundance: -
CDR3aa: CASTPRGRQGSGANVLTF
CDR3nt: TGTGCCAGTACCCCGCGGGGACGTCAAGGCTCTGGGGCCAACGTCCTGACTTTC

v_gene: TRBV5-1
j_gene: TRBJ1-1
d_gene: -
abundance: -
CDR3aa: CASSLWEGLRTEAFF
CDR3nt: TGCGCCAGCAGCTTGTGGGAGGGGCTGAGAACTGAAGCTTTCTTT

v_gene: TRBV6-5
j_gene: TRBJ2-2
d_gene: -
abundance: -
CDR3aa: CATSLSGSGTGELFF
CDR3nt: TGTGCCACCAGCCTTTCGGGCTCGGGCACCGGGGAGCTGTTTTTT

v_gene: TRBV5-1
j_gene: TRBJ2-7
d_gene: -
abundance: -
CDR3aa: CASSLGLGGGYEQYF
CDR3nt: TGCGCCAGCAGCTTGGGGCTAGGGGGAGGCTACGAGCAGTACTTC

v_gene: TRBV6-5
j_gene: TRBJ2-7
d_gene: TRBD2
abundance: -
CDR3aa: CASSISGRINEQYF
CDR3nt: TGTGCCAGCAGTATTAGCGGGAGGATCAACGAGCAGTACTTC

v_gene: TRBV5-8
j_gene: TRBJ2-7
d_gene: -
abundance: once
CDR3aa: CASSLEGHHEQYF
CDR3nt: TGTGCCAGCAGCTTGGAGGGACACCACGAGCAGTACTTC

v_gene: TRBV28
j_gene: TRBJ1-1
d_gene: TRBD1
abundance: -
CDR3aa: CASSLFGTATFF
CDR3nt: TGTGCCAGCAGTTTGTTTGGGACAGCAACTTTCTTT

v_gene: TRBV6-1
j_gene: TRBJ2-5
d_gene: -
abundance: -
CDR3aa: CASSGLLGAQYF
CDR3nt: TGTGCCAGCAGTGGCCTCCTCGGGGCCCAGTACTTC

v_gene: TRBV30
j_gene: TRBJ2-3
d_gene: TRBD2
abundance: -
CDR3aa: CAWRPLAGVADTQYF
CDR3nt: TGTGCCTGGAGGCCACTAGCGGGAGTGGCAGATACGCAGTATTTT

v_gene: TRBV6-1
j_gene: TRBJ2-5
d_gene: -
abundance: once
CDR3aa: CASSGTRSLTQYF
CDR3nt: TGTGCCAGCAGTGGAACCAGGTCCTTAACCCAGTACTTC

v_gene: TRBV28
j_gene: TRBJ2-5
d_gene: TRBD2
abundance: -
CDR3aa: CASRTSGGGQETQYF
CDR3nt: TGTGCCAGCAGAACTAGCGGGGGGGGACAAGAGACCCAGTACTTC

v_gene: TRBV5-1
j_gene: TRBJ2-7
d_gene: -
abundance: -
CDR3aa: CASSLEGSYEQYF
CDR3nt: TGCGCCAGCAGCTTGGAAGGTTCCTACGAGCAGTACTTC

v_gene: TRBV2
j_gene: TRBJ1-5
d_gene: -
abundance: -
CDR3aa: CASGGGLVQPQHF
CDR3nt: TGTGCCAGCGGGGGGGGGCTCGTCCAGCCCCAGCATTTT

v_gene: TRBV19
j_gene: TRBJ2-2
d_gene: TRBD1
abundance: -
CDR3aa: CASSMDRVNTGELFF
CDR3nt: TGTGCCAGTAGTATGGACAGGGTGAACACCGGGGAGCTGTTTTTT

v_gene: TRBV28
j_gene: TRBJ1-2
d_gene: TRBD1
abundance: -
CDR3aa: CASKDRGNYGYTF
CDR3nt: TGTGCCAGCAAAGACAGGGGGAACTATGGCTACACCTTC

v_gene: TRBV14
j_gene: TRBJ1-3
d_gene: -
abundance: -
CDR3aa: CASSQVVSRLSGNTIYF
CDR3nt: TGTGCCAGCAGCCAAGTTGTCAGCCGACTCTCTGGAAACACCATATATTTT

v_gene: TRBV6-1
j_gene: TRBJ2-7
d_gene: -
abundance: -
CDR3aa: CASREEGRGPYEQYF
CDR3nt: TGTGCCAGCAGAGAAGAGGGCCGGGGCCCCTACGAGCAGTACTTC

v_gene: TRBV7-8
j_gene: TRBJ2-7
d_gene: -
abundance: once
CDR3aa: CASSLGSYEQYF
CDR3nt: TGTGCCAGCAGCCTCGGGAGCTACGAGCAGTACTTC

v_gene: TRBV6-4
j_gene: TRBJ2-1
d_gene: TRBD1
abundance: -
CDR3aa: CASSRGLDNEQFF
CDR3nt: TGTGCCAGCAGCAGGGGGCTGGACAATGAGCAGTTCTTC

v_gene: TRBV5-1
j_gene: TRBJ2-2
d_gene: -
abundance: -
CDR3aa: CASSLNVELFF
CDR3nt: TGCGCCAGCAGCTTGAATGTGGAGCTGTTTTTT

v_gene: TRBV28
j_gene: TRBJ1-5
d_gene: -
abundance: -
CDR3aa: CATQPPGNQPQHF
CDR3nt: TGTGCCACCCAACCCCCCGGCAATCAGCCCCAGCATTTT

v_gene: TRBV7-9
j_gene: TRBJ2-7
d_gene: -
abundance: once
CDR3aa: CASSLEVGEDEQYF
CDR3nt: TGTGCCAGCAGCTTAGAAGTGGGGGAAGACGAGCAGTACTTC

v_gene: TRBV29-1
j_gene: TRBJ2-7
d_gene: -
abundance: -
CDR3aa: CSYIRRNPYEQYF
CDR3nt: TGCAGCTACATCAGACGGAACCCCTACGAGCAGTACTTC

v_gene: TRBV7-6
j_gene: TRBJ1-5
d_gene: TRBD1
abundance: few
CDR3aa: CASSPGGAGQPQHF
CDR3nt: TGTGCCAGCAGCCCAGGGGGCGCCGGCCAGCCCCAGCATTTT

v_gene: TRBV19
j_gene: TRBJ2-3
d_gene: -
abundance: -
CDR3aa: CASSIDAEEDTQYF
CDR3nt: TGTGCCAGTAGTATAGATGCCGAAGAAGATACGCAGTATTTT

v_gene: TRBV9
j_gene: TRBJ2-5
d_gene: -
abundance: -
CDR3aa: CASSDKRTGETQYF
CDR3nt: TGTGCCAGCAGCGACAAAAGGACGGGAGAGACCCAGTACTTC

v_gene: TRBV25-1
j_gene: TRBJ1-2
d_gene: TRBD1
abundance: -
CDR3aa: CASSDEATGTGYGYTF
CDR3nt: TGTGCCAGCAGTGACGAAGCAACCGGGACAGGCTATGGCTACACCTTC

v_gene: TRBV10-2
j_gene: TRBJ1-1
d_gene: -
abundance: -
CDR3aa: CASRRGGNTEAFF
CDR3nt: TGCGCCAGCCGAAGGGGGGGGAACACTGAAGCTTTCTTT